Listed below are T cell receptor beta chains from one sample, sequenced in a study of beta chain features in type 1 diabetes. Repertoires were generated with immunoSEQ multiplex PCR, while TCRdb's copy carries only in-frame clones and drops some. This sample has about 660,000 clones, with over 13% found just once. Sequences were obtained from naive CD4+ T cells from blood. The receptor source for this set is a man younger than 30 with type 1 diabetes. Both conserved end residues are part of each CDR3. The D gene is left open where the match is weak. Some rows mark clone size as missing; the rest say once, few, many or name a class of expanded clone.

D gene	V gene	clone size	J gene	CDR3 protein	CDR3 DNA
NA	TRBV10-3	few	TRBJ1-2	CAISTPGRTESGYTF	TGTGCCATCAGTACCCCGGGACGGACAGAGTCAGGCTACACCTTC
NA	TRBV5-1	NA	TRBJ2-5	CASRTQETQYF	TGCGCCAGCAGGACCCAAGAGACCCAGTACTTC
TRBD2	TRBV18	NA	TRBJ2-7	CASSASLAGAYEQYF	TGTGCCAGCTCAGCCTCACTAGCGGGGGCCTACGAGCAGTACTTC
NA	TRBV30	NA	TRBJ1-5	CAWSSGIKPQHF	TGTGCCTGGAGTTCGGGAATTAAGCCCCAGCATTTT
TRBD1	TRBV28	few	TRBJ2-1	CASSLPGQGLYNEQFF	TGTGCCAGCAGTTTACCTGGACAGGGGCTATACAATGAGCAGTTCTTC
TRBD1	TRBV28	NA	TRBJ2-5	CASSGTTGGETQYF	TGTGCCAGCAGTGGTACAACAGGGGGAGAGACCCAGTACTTC
NA	TRBV5-4	few	TRBJ1-3	CASRGGTPGNTIYF	TGTGCCAGCAGGGGTGGGACACCTGGAAACACCATATATTTT
NA	TRBV2	few	TRBJ2-2	CASRYLGELFF	TGTGCCAGCCGATATCTCGGGGAGCTGTTTTTT
TRBD2	TRBV14	few	TRBJ2-5	CASSRITSGQETQYF	TGTGCCAGCAGCCGTATTACTAGCGGTCAAGAGACCCAGTACTTC
TRBD1	TRBV5-1	NA	TRBJ2-2	CASSSARQGAGELFF	TGCGCCAGCAGCTCGGCCAGACAGGGAGCCGGGGAGCTGTTTTTT
NA	TRBV5-1	few	TRBJ1-5	CASSLDGSNQPQHF	TGCGCCAGCAGCTTAGATGGTAGCAATCAGCCCCAGCATTTT
NA	TRBV13	few	TRBJ1-2	CASSLYRTYGYTF	TGTGCCAGCAGCTTATACCGGACCTATGGCTACACCTTC
NA	TRBV4-2	NA	TRBJ1-6	CASSQWGWGDSPLHF	TGTGCCAGCAGCCAATGGGGGTGGGGGGATTCACCCCTCCACTTT
TRBD2	TRBV4-2	few	TRBJ2-7	CASSPAPGGTSDEQYF	TGTGCCAGCAGCCCGGCCCCGGGGGGTACTAGCGACGAGCAGTACTTC
NA	TRBV4-1	few	TRBJ2-7	CASSQDTLGFSAHAYEQYF	TGCGCCAGCAGCCAAGATACCCTCGGTTTTTCTGCGCACGCCTACGAGCAGTACTTC
TRBD1	TRBV9	NA	TRBJ2-7	CASSVVVRGRTHYEQYF	TGTGCCAGCAGCGTAGTGGTCAGGGGGAGAACCCACTACGAGCAGTACTTC
NA	TRBV7-2	NA	TRBJ1-2	CASSLDRAVPTGYTF	TGTGCCAGCAGCTTAGATCGGGCAGTCCCGACCGGCTACACCTTC
TRBD2	TRBV29-1	few	TRBJ2-5	CSVGLAGGETQYF	TGCAGCGTAGGACTAGCGGGAGGCGAGACCCAGTACTTC
NA	TRBV30	few	TRBJ1-2	CAWRPSYGYTF	TGTGCCTGGAGACCGAGCTATGGCTACACCTTC
NA	TRBV6-5	few	TRBJ1-1	CASSNGQSRNTEAFF	TGTGCCAGCAGCAACGGACAATCGAGGAACACTGAAGCTTTCTTT
NA	TRBV30	few	TRBJ1-2	CAWWRQGYGYTF	TGTGCCTGGTGGCGGCAGGGGTATGGCTACACCTTC
TRBD1	TRBV19	NA	TRBJ2-1	CASSIVSTGSDEQFF	TGTGCCAGTAGTATAGTCTCGACAGGGTCCGATGAGCAGTTCTTC
TRBD1	TRBV5-4	NA	TRBJ2-7	CASSAKGDRTYEQYF	TGTGCCAGCAGCGCAAAAGGGGACAGAACCTACGAGCAGTACTTC
TRBD1	TRBV18	few	TRBJ2-7	CASSPGQGITYEQYF	TGTGCCAGCTCACCGGGACAGGGGATAACCTACGAGCAGTACTTC
TRBD1	TRBV10-3	few	TRBJ1-2	CAISPRDRGLDGYTF	TGTGCCATCAGCCCCCGGGACAGGGGGCTAGATGGCTACACCTTC
NA	TRBV10-2	NA	TRBJ1-5	CASRVAESGPQHF	TGCGCCAGCAGGGTCGCGGAGTCCGGGCCCCAGCATTTT
NA	TRBV9	NA	TRBJ2-2	CASSGPGELFF	TGTGCCAGCAGCGGTCCAGGGGAGCTGTTTTTT
TRBD2	TRBV7-9	few	TRBJ2-2	CASTEISGRAGELFF	TGTGCCAGCACCGAGATTAGCGGGAGGGCCGGGGAGCTGTTTTTT